The 27 T cell receptor beta chains given below trace back to one sample, sequenced in a study of beta chain features in type 1 diabetes. Overall study findings and caveats: Across all four CD4+ subsets, people with type 1 diabetes showed modestly shorter TCRB CDR3s.

Since all of the isolated RNA was reverse transcribed, expressed TCRB transcripts were what got sequenced. Using immunoSEQ multiplex PCR, the repertoire was profiled, and TCRdb retains in-frame clones only, with some absent. The top ten hold 0.65% to 0.9% of the sample, which has approximately 70,000 clones, just under 50% seen once. These receptors are not linked to any known antigen. Input material: central memory CD4+ T cells from blood. These receptors were obtained from a man aged 25-40 years with type 1 diabetes.

The chain recombines TRBV6-7 with TRBJ2-7, with TRBD1 matching over 9 bases. TRBV6-7 is identified as an open reading frame with a role that is uncertain. V was clipped by 6 bases and J by 3 bases; unmatched bases: 6. This CDR3 is 14 amino acids long. The DNA for the CDR3 is TGTGCCAGCAGCTACAACAGGGGGCACTACGAGCAGTACTTC. Encoded protein: CASSYNRGHYEQYF.

This clone was detected a few times. This rearrangement joins TRBV27 to TRBJ2-6; no definite D call. Germline V lookup: CDR1 MNHEY, CDR2 SMNVEV (reference sequence). Deletions cut 4 bases from V and 0 bases from J, with 4 bases between. The CDR3 is 14 residues long. The CDR3 region is CASSSLSGANVLTF. Here the CDR3 DNA reads TGTGCCAGCAGTTCCCTCTCTGGGGCCAACGTCCTGACTTTC.

This clone was recorded a few times. The chain is built from TRBV19 and TRBJ2-5; 11 bases agree with TRBD2. V gave up 3 bases and J gave up 3 bases; unmatched junction bases: 6. The CDR3 has 16 residues. The germline gives CDR1 LNHDA, CDR2 SQIVND (reference sequence). CDR3 sequence: CASSIGAGLAEETQYF. The DNA for the CDR3 is TGTGCCAGTAGTATTGGCGCGGGACTAGCGGAAGAGACCCAGTACTTC.

This chain uses TRBV6-5 with TRBJ2-1; 9 bases are shared with TRBD2. V trimming: 7 bases; J trimming: 13 bases; junction bases outside the gene matches: 8. Germline lookup yields CDR1 MNHEY and CDR2 SVGAGI. The CDR3 extends over 12 amino acids. DNA of the CDR3: TGTGCCAGCACCCAGCGGGAGGTTAAACAGTTCTTC. This sequence encodes CASTQREVKQFF.

This clone came up a few times. This chain links TRBV5-1 with TRBJ2-7, with D unclear. V lost 0 bases, J lost 6 bases, and 10 bases lay in between. This CDR3 has 13 amino acids. Germline loops: CDR1 SGHRS, CDR2 YFSETQ. The CDR3, as DNA: TGCGCCAGCAGCTTGGATTTGAGAGGCGAGCAGTACTTC. Translated: CASSLDLRGEQYF.

The rearrangement joins TRBV19 to TRBJ1-5; D not certain. Between the trimmed V and J ends, which lost 7 bases and 3 bases, there was a span of 19 bases. Germline V gene data show CDR1 as LNHDA and CDR2 as SQIVND (reference sequence). CDR3 length: 16 residues. The DNA of the CDR3 is TGTGCCAGTAATGGGCCTGGCGATCTACTCAATCAGCCCCAGCATTTT. It is translated as CASNGPGDLLNQPQHF.

This chain joins TRBV27 and TRBJ1-6; 7 positions match TRBD1. V was pared by 7 bases and J by 6 bases, with 9 bases of the junction left unmatched. The CDR3 has 15 amino acids. Germline V gives CDR1 MNHEY, CDR2 SMNVEV (reference sequence). CDR3 region: CASTLQGTSNSPLHF. The CDR3 DNA reads as TGTGCCAGCACTCTACAGGGGACTTCTAATTCACCCCTCCACTTT.

The rearrangement uses TRBV19 and TRBJ2-5; 15 bases align to TRBD2. Trimming removed 4 bases from V and 4 bases from J; junction bases left unmatched: 7. This CDR3 region has 17 residues. Per the germline V gene, CDR1 is LNHDA and CDR2 is SQIVND (reference sequence). The CDR3 region is CASSTPGLAGGRETQYF. The CDR3 bases are TGTGCCAGTAGTACCCCAGGACTAGCGGGGGGGCGAGAGACCCAGTACTTC. The whole variable domain, remainder taken from reference TRBV19 and TRBJ2-5, is DGGITQSPKYLFRKEGQNVTLSCEQNLNHDAMYWYRQDPGQGLRLIYYSQIVNDFQKGDIAEGYSVSREKKESFPLTVTSAQKNPTAFYLCASSTPGLAGGRETQYFGPGTRLLVL.

This clone has only a few counts. The chain is built from TRBV4-1 and TRBJ1-1, with 8 bases lining up with TRBD1. The CDR3 spans 14 residues. Germline-derived CDR1 and CDR2 are MGHRA and YSYEKL. V shed 8 bases, J shed 5 bases, and the junction held 10 bases outside the gene matches. The CDR3 DNA reads as TGCGCCAGCGGCGACAGGGGAGGAAGGACTGAAGCTTTCTTT. It specifies CASGDRGGRTEAFF.

As for this clone: Other nucleotide sequences from this sample produce the same CDR3. The chain has TRBV6-6 and TRBJ2-2, with 9 bases identical to TRBD2. The V gene end was trimmed by 2 bases and the J gene end by 5 bases; junction bases not matched to a gene: 0. The CDR3 loop spans 14 amino acids. Germline V gene sequence: CDR1 MNHNY, CDR2 SVGAGI (reference sequence). CDR3 residues: CASSYLAGTGELFF. The CDR3 DNA reads as TGTGCCAGCAGTTACCTAGCGGGGACCGGGGAGCTGTTTTTT.

The V and J genes are TRBV2 and TRBJ1-1, with TRBD1 identical over 10 bases. Germline V gene lookup returns CDR1 SNHLY and CDR2 FYNNEI. CDR3 length: 15 residues. Trimming cost V 8 bases and J 0 bases; bases outside gene matches: 6. CDR3 protein: CASWGQGTMNTEAFF. The CDR3 nucleotides are TGTGCCAGCTGGGGACAGGGGACTATGAACACTGAAGCTTTCTTT.

This rearrangement joins TRBV5-1 to TRBJ1-2, with 7 positions matching TRBD1. From germline, CDR1 is SGHRS and CDR2 YFSETQ. J gave up 4 bases and V 3 bases, and 3 bases lay outside the gene matches. This CDR3 has 13 residues. CDR3 protein: CASSWTGIYGYTF. The CDR3 DNA reads TGCGCCAGCAGCTGGACAGGCATCTATGGCTACACCTTC. The full variable domain, with the rest looked up from reference TRBV5-1 and TRBJ1-2, is KAGVTQTPRYLIKTRGQQVTLSCSPISGHRSVSWYQQTPGQGLQFLFEYFSETQRNKGNFPGRFSGRQFSNSRSEMNVSTLELGDSALYLCASSWTGIYGYTFGSGTRLTVV.

A few counts support this clone. CDR3 nucleotides: TGTGCCAGCTCACGGGCGCAAGAGCAGTACTTC. Translating it yields CASSRAQEQYF. The genes are TRBV18 and TRBJ2-5; D gene unclear. Trimming removed 4 bases from V and 11 bases from J, with 11 bases in between. This CDR3 comprises 11 residues. Germline V lookup: CDR1 KGHSH, CDR2 LQKENI.

The rearrangement links TRBV5-6 to TRBJ1-6, with 9 bases fitting TRBD1. V dropped 0 bases and J dropped 8; count of bases not matched to a gene: 3. The V gene's germline CDR1 is SGHDT and CDR2 YYEEEE. The CDR3 length is 15 residues. CDR3 DNA: TGTGCCAGCAGCTTGGGGGACAGGGATTATTCACCCCTCCACTTT. This codes for CASSLGDRDYSPLHF.

The chain carries TRBV30 and TRBJ2-7; 7 bases agree with TRBD1. J gave up 0 bases and V 0 bases, and 2 bases lay outside the gene matches. The CDR3 runs to 14 residues. Germline V gene sequence: CDR1 GTSNPN, CDR2 SVGIG (reference sequence). CDR3 loop: CAWSVQGNSYEQYF. In DNA, the CDR3 is TGTGCCTGGAGTGTACAGGGGAACTCCTACGAGCAGTACTTC.

The CDR3 loop reads CASSGRQGLNTDTQYF. CDR3 DNA: TGTGCCAGCAGCGGTAGACAGGGTTTGAACACAGATACGCAGTATTTT. The chain combines TRBV9 with TRBJ2-3, with 7 bases fitting TRBD1. Trimming at V came to 3 bases and at J to 2 bases, leaving 9 bases not matched to a gene. Germline V gives CDR1 SGDLS, CDR2 YYNGEE. The CDR3 runs to 16 residues.

The gene calls are TRBV30 and TRBJ2-7; unclear D gene. Germline V CDR1 and CDR2: GTSNPN, SVGIG (reference sequence). Trimming removed 4 bases from V and 7 bases from J, with 17 bases in between. The CDR3 is 13 amino acids. The CDR3 sequence: CAWKRGPAREQYF. CDR3 sequence (DNA): TGTGCCTGGAAACGCGGCCCTGCGAGGGAGCAGTACTTC. Combining the CDR3 with reference TRBV30 and TRBJ2-7 gives the whole variable domain SQTIHQWPATLVQPVGSPLSLECTVEGTSNPNLYWYRQAAGRGLQLLFYSVGIGQISSEVPQNLSASRPQDRQFILSSKKLLLSDSGFYLCAWKRGPAREQYFGPGTRLTVT.

The chain employs TRBV25-1 and TRBJ2-5; 9 positions match TRBD2. Germline V gene lookup returns CDR1 MGHDK and CDR2 SYGVNS. After removal of 0 bases from V and 5 bases from J, the junction contained 10 bases not matched to a gene. This CDR3 is 17 amino acids long. CDR3 region: CASSEYVGREGLETQYF. For the CDR3, the DNA is TGTGCCAGCAGTGAATACGTTGGGCGGGAGGGCCTGGAGACCCAGTACTTC. The variable domain in full, with the rest retrieved from reference TRBV25-1 and TRBJ2-5, is EADIYQTPRYLVIGTGKKITLECSQTMGHDKMYWYQQDPGMELHLIHYSYGVNSTEKGDLSSESTVSRIRTEHFPLTLESARPSHTSQYLCASSEYVGREGLETQYFGPGTRLLVL.

The V gene is TRBV19, the J gene TRBJ1-4, with TRBD1 identical over 7 bases. The J segment lost 8 bases and the V segment lost 6 bases, leaving 12 bases of the junction unmatched. The length of the CDR3 is 15 residues. From germline, CDR1 is LNHDA and CDR2 SQIVND (reference sequence). The CDR3 region is CASRARDSEGEKLFF. As DNA, the CDR3 is TGTGCCAGTAGGGCCCGGGACAGTGAGGGGGAAAAACTGTTTTTT.

This chain links TRBV29-1 with TRBJ2-1; 10 positions agree with TRBD2. The ends lost 3 bases at V and 6 bases at J; junction bases unmatched: 8. This CDR3 region has 15 residues. Germline V gene sequence: CDR1 SQVTM, CDR2 ANQGSEA. In DNA form, the CDR3 reads TGCAGCGTTGATACTAGCGGGATGGGGGTCAATGAGCAGTTCTTC. This encodes CSVDTSGMGVNEQFF.

The chain uses TRBV10-3 and TRBJ2-5; D might be TRBD1 (5 bases). V lost 0 bases to trimming and J lost 2 bases, with 7 bases between them. Looked up from germline, CDR1 is ENHRY and CDR2 is SYGVKD. The CDR3 is 14 residues long. The CDR3 is CAISESTGQETQYF. The CDR3 nucleotides are TGTGCCATCAGTGAGTCTACAGGACAAGAGACCCAGTACTTC.

The chain has TRBV10-2 and TRBJ2-1, with D maybe TRBD2 (5 bases). The CDR3 extends over 16 amino acids. Per germline, CDR1 WSHSY and CDR2 SAAADI. Trimming took 4 bases from V and 6 from J, leaving 19 bases between them. In DNA, the CDR3 is TGCGCCAGCAGTGGAGGTCAGCGGATGGGTGGCAATGAGCAGTTCTTC. Protein product: CASSGGQRMGGNEQFF.

V usage is TRBV5-5 and J usage is TRBJ1-1; no clear D. V lost 2 bases to trimming and J lost 3 bases, with 5 bases between them. Germline lookup yields CDR1 SGHKS and CDR2 YYEKEE (reference sequence). The CDR3 loop spans 12 amino acids. CDR3 residues: CASSFGDTEAFF. CDR3 nucleotide sequence: TGTGCCAGCAGCTTCGGGGACACTGAAGCTTTCTTT.

Only one count was recorded for this clone. The V gene is TRBV2, the J gene TRBJ2-7, with a tentative D call TRBD1 (5 bases). Germline V gene data show CDR1 as SNHLY and CDR2 as FYNNEI. The V end lost 7 bases, the J end lost 4 bases, and 11 bases lay between the germline ends. The CDR3 is made up of 12 amino acids. The CDR3 sequence: CASTDTGYEQYF. CDR3 bases: TGTGCCAGCACGGACACAGGATACGAGCAGTACTTC.

The chain is built from TRBV9 and TRBJ2-2; 8 bases line up with TRBD2. V lost 0 bases to trimming and J lost 0 bases; unmatched junction nucleotides: 4. The germline V gene has CDR1 SGDLS and CDR2 YYNGEE. There are 17 residues in the CDR3. Written as DNA, the CDR3 is TGTGCCAGCAGCGTAGTTGGTAGCGGGACGAACACCGGGGAGCTGTTTTTT. It codes for CASSVVGSGTNTGELFF.

Points on this clone: Other DNA variants within this sample encode the same CDR3. This sequence joins TRBV27 and TRBJ2-1; 9 nucleotides line up with TRBD2. The V gene end was trimmed by 6 bases and the J gene end by 6 bases; junction bases not matched to a gene: 15. The CDR3 is 17 amino acids. CDR1 and CDR2 (germline): MNHEY, SMNVEV (reference sequence). CDR3 in DNA: TGTGCCAGCAGGCCTAGCGGGATTTGGACACCTCGCAATGAGCAGTTCTTC. This sequence encodes CASRPSGIWTPRNEQFF.

This clone has a handful of counts. The chain has TRBV5-1 and TRBJ2-5, with 7 bases that match TRBD1. Germline assignment: CDR1 SGHRS and CDR2 YFSETQ. The CDR3 runs 14 residues. The J segment lost 3 bases and the V segment lost 5 bases, leaving 7 bases of the junction unmatched. The CDR3: CASRTGRGEETQYF. CDR3 DNA: TGCGCCAGCAGGACAGGGAGAGGCGAAGAGACCCAGTACTTC.